These T cell receptor beta chains were read from a single sample in a study of shared T cell receptors in the human thymus. Repertoires were generated with immunoSEQ multiplex PCR, while TCRdb's copy carries only in-frame clones and drops some. In the table there are around 340,000 clones, approximately 95% of which are singletons. The sequencing input was thymocytes. Every receptor here comes from a human donor. The CDR3 runs from the conserved cysteine through the conserved F or W. A D gene is named only where the DNA matches it firmly. The size entry is marked missing in some rows and otherwise reads once, few, many or a size class.

clone_size	v_call	d_call	j_call	cdr3_aa	cdr3_nt
.	TRBV6-1	.	TRBJ1-3	CASSEGETWSGNTIYF	TGTGCCAGCAGTGAAGGGGAGACATGGTCCGGAAACACCATATATTTT
.	TRBV4-3	TRBD1	TRBJ2-7	CASSQEGQGVREQYF	TGCGCCAGCAGCCAGGAAGGACAGGGGGTGCGCGAGCAGTACTTC
.	TRBV7-8	.	TRBJ1-2	CASSLRLGAGGYTF	TGTGCCAGCAGCTTACGGTTGGGGGCTGGTGGCTACACCTTC
.	TRBV15	.	TRBJ2-3	CATSRLGKSTDTQYF	TGTGCCACCAGCAGACTGGGAAAAAGCACAGATACGCAGTATTTT
.	TRBV4-2	.	TRBJ2-7	CASSQGRGANSYEQYF	TGTGCCAGCAGCCAAGGGCGCGGGGCGAACTCCTACGAGCAGTACTTC
.	TRBV19	.	TRBJ1-3	CATGGANSGNTIYF	TGTGCCACCGGCGGGGCAAACTCTGGAAACACCATATATTTT
.	TRBV7-6	TRBD1	TRBJ2-2	CASSLGGTGMGFTGELFF	TGTGCCAGCAGCTTAGGCGGGACAGGGATGGGTTTCACCGGGGAGCTGTTTTTT
.	TRBV5-1	TRBD1	TRBJ2-1	CASSLDLGQGALSSSYNEQFF	TGCGCCAGCAGCTTGGATCTCGGCCAGGGGGCTTTGTCGAGCTCCTACAATGAGCAGTTCTTC
.	TRBV5-6	TRBD1	TRBJ2-3	CASSDAEARDSGTDTQYF	TGTGCCAGCAGCGATGCCGAGGCCCGGGACAGTGGCACAGATACGCAGTATTTT
.	TRBV2	.	TRBJ1-5	CASSEVRGSDQPQHF	TGTGCCAGCAGTGAAGTGAGAGGGTCGGATCAGCCCCAGCATTTT
.	TRBV28	TRBD1	TRBJ1-5	CASSFPTGERQRSNQPQHF	TGTGCCAGCAGTTTTCCGACAGGGGAAAGGCAAAGGAGCAATCAGCCCCAGCATTTT
.	TRBV5-1	TRBD2	TRBJ2-3	CASLAGGPGTDTQYF	TGCGCCAGCCTAGCGGGAGGGCCGGGCACAGATACGCAGTATTTT
.	TRBV7-2	TRBD2	TRBJ2-1	CASSSAGGLSYNKQFF	TGTGCCAGCAGCTCAGCGGGAGGCCTGTCCTACAATAAGCAGTTCTTC
.	TRBV18	.	TRBJ2-7	CASSPVGGDEQYF	TGTGCCAGCTCACCCGTAGGAGGGGACGAGCAGTACTTC
.	TRBV27	TRBD2	TRBJ2-7	CASSSSGRAKYEQYF	TGTGCCAGCAGTTCCAGCGGGAGGGCGAAATACGAGCAGTACTTC
.	TRBV30	.	TRBJ1-1	CAWSVREMNTEAFF	TGTGCCTGGAGTGTAAGGGAGATGAACACTGAAGCTTTCTTT
.	TRBV19	TRBD1	TRBJ2-3	CASSPRGRGIPDTQYF	TGTGCCAGTAGTCCTCGGGGCAGGGGGATCCCAGATACGCAGTATTTT
.	TRBV5-1	TRBD2	TRBJ2-1	CASSLMSSGSVLDEQFF	TGCGCCAGCAGCTTGATGTCTAGCGGGAGTGTGTTGGATGAGCAGTTCTTC
.	TRBV7-3	.	TRBJ2-1	CASSLKSRGASSYNEQFF	TGTGCCAGCAGCTTAAAATCGCGCGGGGCTAGCTCCTACAATGAGCAGTTCTTC
.	TRBV28	.	TRBJ2-1	CATKGTGDNEQFF	TGTGCCACCAAAGGGACCGGGGACAATGAGCAGTTCTTC
.	TRBV11-3	TRBD2	TRBJ2-7	CASGEGGREQYF	TGTGCCAGCGGTGAGGGAGGGAGGGAGCAGTACTTC
.	TRBV27	TRBD2	TRBJ2-7	CASSFLVEPSGQSSYEQYF	TGTGCCAGCAGTTTCCTTGTCGAGCCTAGCGGACAAAGCTCCTACGAGCAGTACTTC
.	TRBV15	TRBD1	TRBJ2-7	CATSGTGSSYEQYF	TGTGCCACCAGCGGGACAGGGAGCTCCTACGAGCAGTACTTC
.	TRBV28	.	TRBJ2-2	CASSPGRGRGSGELFF	TGTGCCAGCAGCCCCGGCAGGGGGAGGGGGTCCGGGGAGCTGTTTTTT
.	TRBV5-6	.	TRBJ2-6	CASMVDSGANVLTF	TGTGCCAGCATGGTAGACTCTGGGGCCAACGTCCTGACTTTC
.	TRBV27	TRBD2	TRBJ2-2	CASSGIAAGGPAGELFF	TGTGCCAGCAGTGGAATCGCGGCGGGAGGGCCGGCCGGGGAGCTGTTTTTT
.	TRBV7-8	.	TRBJ1-5	CASSSQGPGPQHF	TGTGCCAGCAGCTCGCAGGGCCCTGGGCCCCAGCATTTT
.	TRBV2	TRBD1	TRBJ1-1	CSSSGRTGGAFF	TGTTCCAGCAGTGGACGGACAGGGGGAGCTTTCTTT
.	TRBV27	TRBD2	TRBJ2-7	CATGLAGHDEQYF	TGTGCCACCGGGTTAGCGGGACACGACGAGCAGTACTTC
.	TRBV15	.	TRBJ2-3	CATSRAYTDTQYF	TGTGCCACCAGCAGAGCGTACACAGATACGCAGTATTTT
.	TRBV9	TRBD2	TRBJ2-5	CASSVAGGPKETQYF	TGTGCCAGCAGCGTAGCGGGGGGGCCTAAAGAGACCCAGTACTTC
.	TRBV28	.	TRBJ2-7	CASSQSSSYEQYF	TGTGCCAGCAGCCAATCAAGCTCCTACGAGCAGTACTTC
.	TRBV4-1	.	TRBJ2-7	CASSQGVQTVSSYEQYF	TGCGCCAGCAGCCAAGGGGTCCAGACCGTCAGCTCCTACGAGCAGTACTTC
.	TRBV6-5	.	TRBJ1-1	CASSYRPSQENTEAFF	TGTGCCAGCAGTTACCGCCCGTCTCAGGAGAACACTGAAGCTTTCTTT
.	TRBV30	TRBD1	TRBJ1-5	CAWRTGPHQPQHF	TGTGCCTGGAGGACAGGGCCCCATCAGCCCCAGCATTTT
.	TRBV27	.	TRBJ1-5	CASSPESGPQHF	TGTGCCAGCAGCCCCGAGTCTGGGCCCCAGCATTTT
.	TRBV7-2	.	TRBJ2-1	CASITSSGTDYYNEQFF	TGTGCCAGCATCACGTCCTCGGGGACGGACTATTACAATGAGCAGTTCTTC
.	TRBV19	.	TRBJ1-5	CAVGRTNQPQHF	TGTGCCGTGGGGCGGACAAATCAGCCCCAGCATTTT
.	TRBV14	.	TRBJ2-7	CASSARQASYEQYF	TGTGCCAGCAGCGCCAGACAGGCCTCCTACGAGCAGTACTTC
.	TRBV4-3	.	TRBJ2-2	CASSHPGGRNTGELFF	TGCGCCAGCAGCCATCCTGGAGGCCGGAACACCGGGGAGCTGTTTTTT
.	TRBV5-1	TRBD1	TRBJ2-5	CASSLTTGVVRETQYF	TGCGCCAGCAGCTTGACTACAGGGGTCGTAAGAGAGACCCAGTACTTC
.	TRBV5-4	TRBD2	TRBJ2-1	CASSLLAGTGYNEQFF	TGTGCCAGCAGCTTACTAGCGGGAACGGGATACAATGAGCAGTTCTTC
.	TRBV18	.	TRBJ2-3	CASSPLAVLSSTDTQYF	TGTGCCAGCTCACCTCTTGCGGTCCTATCTAGCACAGATACGCAGTATTTT
few	TRBV5-1	TRBD2	TRBJ2-7	CASSPWAGVSVYEQYF	TGCGCCAGCAGCCCGTGGGCGGGAGTCAGCGTATACGAGCAGTACTTC
.	TRBV11-2	.	TRBJ2-2	CASSPLGRANTGELFF	TGTGCCAGCAGCCCGTTGGGCAGGGCGAACACCGGGGAGCTGTTTTTT
.	TRBV6-1	TRBD1	TRBJ1-1	CASSEQGRTGIKDTEAFF	TGTGCCAGCAGTGAACAGGGTCGGACAGGGATCAAAGACACTGAAGCTTTCTTT
.	TRBV29-1	.	TRBJ1-2	CSALQKGSYGYTF	TGCAGCGCCTTACAAAAGGGCTCCTATGGCTACACCTTC
.	TRBV19	TRBD1	TRBJ2-1	CASSRLPGQGGDEQFF	TGTGCCAGTAGTAGACTTCCGGGACAGGGAGGGGATGAGCAGTTCTTC
once	TRBV21-1	.	TRBJ2-1	CAITFTGANPYNEQFF	TGTGCCATCACCTTCACAGGGGCGAATCCCTACAATGAGCAGTTCTTC
.	TRBV10-2	TRBD1	TRBJ2-5	CASKTRTGEITRGPKTQYF	TGCGCCAGCAAGACCCGGACAGGGGAAATTACTAGGGGCCCGAAGACCCAGTACTTC
.	TRBV5-1	.	TRBJ2-7	CASSPGFAGNSYEQYF	TGCGCCAGCAGCCCCGGGTTTGCGGGAAACTCCTACGAGCAGTACTTC
.	TRBV11-2	TRBD2	TRBJ2-1	CASSRSGRMSSYNEQFF	TGTGCCAGCAGCCGGAGCGGGAGGATGAGCTCCTACAATGAGCAGTTCTTC
.	TRBV9	.	TRBJ2-5	CASSARRGGETQYF	TGTGCCAGCAGCGCCAGAAGGGGGGGGGAGACCCAGTACTTC